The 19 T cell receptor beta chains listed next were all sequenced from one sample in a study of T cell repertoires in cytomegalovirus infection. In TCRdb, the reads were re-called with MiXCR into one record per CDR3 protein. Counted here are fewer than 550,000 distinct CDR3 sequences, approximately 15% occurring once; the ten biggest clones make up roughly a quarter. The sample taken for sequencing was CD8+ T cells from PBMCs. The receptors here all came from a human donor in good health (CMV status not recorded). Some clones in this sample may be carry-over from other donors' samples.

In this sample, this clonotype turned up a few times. As DNA, the CDR3 is TGTGCCAGCAGTCTTAGGACAAGCGGGGTGGACATTCAGTACTTC. This codes for CASSLRTSGVDIQYF. V is TRBV2 and J is TRBJ2-4; 7 bases match TRBD2. With V trimmed by 5 bases and J by 8 bases, 12 bases remained unmatched. Germline V gives CDR1 SNHLY, CDR2 FYNNEI. CDR3 length: 15 residues.

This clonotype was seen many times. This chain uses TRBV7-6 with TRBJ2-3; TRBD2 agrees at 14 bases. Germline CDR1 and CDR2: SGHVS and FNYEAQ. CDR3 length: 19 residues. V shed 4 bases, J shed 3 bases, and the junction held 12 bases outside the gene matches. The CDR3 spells CASSSPTSGGAQLTDTQYF. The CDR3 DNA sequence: TGTGCCAGCAGCTCGCCGACTAGCGGGGGGGCCCAGTTGACAGATACGCAGTATTTT. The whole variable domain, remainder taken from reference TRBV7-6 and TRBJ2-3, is GAGVSQSPRYKVTKRGQDVALRCDPISGHVSLYWYRQALGQGPEFLTYFNYEAQQDKSGLPNDRFSAERPEGSISTLTIQRTEQRDSAMYRCASSSPTSGGAQLTDTQYFGPGTRLTVL.

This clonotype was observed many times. The CDR3 sequence is CASSYGGQGPVNEKLFF. In DNA, the CDR3 is TGTGCCAGCAGTTACGGAGGACAGGGACCCGTAAATGAAAAACTGTTTTTT. The rearrangement links TRBV6-6 to TRBJ1-4; the match to TRBD1 covers 8 bases. Trimming removed 2 bases from V and 5 bases from J; junction bases left unmatched: 10. CDR3 length: 17 residues. Germline V gene data show CDR1 as MNHNY and CDR2 as SVGAGI (reference sequence).

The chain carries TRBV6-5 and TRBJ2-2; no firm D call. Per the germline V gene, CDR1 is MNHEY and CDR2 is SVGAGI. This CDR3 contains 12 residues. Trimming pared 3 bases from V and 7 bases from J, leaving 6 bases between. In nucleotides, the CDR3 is TGTGCCAGCAGTTATTTGGGCGGGGAGCTGTTTTTT. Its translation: CASSYLGGELFF.

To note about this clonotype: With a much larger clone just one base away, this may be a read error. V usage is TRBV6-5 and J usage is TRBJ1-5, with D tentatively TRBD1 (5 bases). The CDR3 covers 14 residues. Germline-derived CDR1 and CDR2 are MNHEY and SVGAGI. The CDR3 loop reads CASQGGDSSQPQHF. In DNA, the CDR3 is TGTGCCAGCCAGGGCGGGGATAGCAGTCAGCCCCAGCATTTT.

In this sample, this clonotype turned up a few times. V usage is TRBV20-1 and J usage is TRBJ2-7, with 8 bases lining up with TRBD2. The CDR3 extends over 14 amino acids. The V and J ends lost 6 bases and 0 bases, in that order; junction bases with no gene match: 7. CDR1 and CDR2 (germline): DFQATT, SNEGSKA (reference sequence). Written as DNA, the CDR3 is TGCAGTGCCACAAAGCGGGAGCGCTCCTACGAGCAGTACTTC. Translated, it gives CSATKRERSYEQYF.

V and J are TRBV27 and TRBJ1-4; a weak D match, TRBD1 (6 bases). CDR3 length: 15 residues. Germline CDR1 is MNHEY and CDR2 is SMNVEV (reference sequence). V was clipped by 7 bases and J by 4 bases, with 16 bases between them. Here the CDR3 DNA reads TGTGCCAGCACCCCACAGGGACACATTAATGAAAAACTGTTTTTT. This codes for CASTPQGHINEKLFF.

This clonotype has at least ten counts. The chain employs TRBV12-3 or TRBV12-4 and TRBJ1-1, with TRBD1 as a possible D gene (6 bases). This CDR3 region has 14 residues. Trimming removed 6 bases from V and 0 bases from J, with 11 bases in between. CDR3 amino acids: CASREGGVNTEAFF. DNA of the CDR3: TGTGCCAGCAGGGAGGGGGGGGTGAACACTGAAGCTTTCTTT.

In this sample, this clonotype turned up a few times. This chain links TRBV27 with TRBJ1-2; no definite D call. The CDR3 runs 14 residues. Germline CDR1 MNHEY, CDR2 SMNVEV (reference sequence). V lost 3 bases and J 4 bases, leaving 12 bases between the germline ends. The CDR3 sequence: CASSFAYEGYGYTF. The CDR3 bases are TGTGCCAGCAGTTTTGCGTATGAAGGCTATGGCTACACCTTC.

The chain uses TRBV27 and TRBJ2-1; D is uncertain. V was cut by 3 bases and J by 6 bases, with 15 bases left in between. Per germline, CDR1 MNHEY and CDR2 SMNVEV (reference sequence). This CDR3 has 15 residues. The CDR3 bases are TGTGCCAGCAGTTTCTCTGGGGAAGTCTTCAATGAGCAGTTCTTC. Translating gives CASSFSGEVFNEQFF.

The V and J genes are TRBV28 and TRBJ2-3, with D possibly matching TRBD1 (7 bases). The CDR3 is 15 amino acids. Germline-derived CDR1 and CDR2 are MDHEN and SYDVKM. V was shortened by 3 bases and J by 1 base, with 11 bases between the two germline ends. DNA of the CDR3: TGTGCCAGCAGTTTCAGGGGGGATGGCACAGATACGCAGTATTTT. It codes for CASSFRGDGTDTQYF.

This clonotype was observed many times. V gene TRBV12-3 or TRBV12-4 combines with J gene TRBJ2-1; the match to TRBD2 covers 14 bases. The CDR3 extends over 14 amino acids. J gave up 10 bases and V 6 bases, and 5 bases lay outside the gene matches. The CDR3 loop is CASSYGTSGGEQFF. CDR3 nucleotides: TGTGCCAGCAGCTACGGGACTAGCGGGGGAGAGCAGTTCTTC.

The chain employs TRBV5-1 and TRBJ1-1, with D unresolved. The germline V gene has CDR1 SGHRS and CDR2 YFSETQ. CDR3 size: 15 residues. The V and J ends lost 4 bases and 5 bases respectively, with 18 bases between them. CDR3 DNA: TGCGCCAGCAGCGTCTCATATAGTCCGGGGACTGAAGCTTTCTTT. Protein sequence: CASSVSYSPGTEAFF. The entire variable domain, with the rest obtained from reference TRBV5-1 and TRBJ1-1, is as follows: KAGVTQTPRYLIKTRGQQVTLSCSPISGHRSVSWYQQTPGQGLQFLFEYFSETQRNKGNFPGRFSGRQFSNSRSEMNVSTLELGDSALYLCASSVSYSPGTEAFFGQGTRLTVV.

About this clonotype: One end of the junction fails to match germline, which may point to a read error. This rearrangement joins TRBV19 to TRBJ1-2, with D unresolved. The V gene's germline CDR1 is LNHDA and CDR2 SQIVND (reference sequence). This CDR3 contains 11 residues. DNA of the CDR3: TGTGCCAGTAGTGTGAGGTATGTCTACACCTTC. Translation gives CASSVRYVYTF. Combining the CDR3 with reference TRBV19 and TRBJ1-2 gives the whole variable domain DGGITQSPKYLFRKEGQNVTLSCEQNLNHDAMYWYRQDPGQGLRLIYYSQIVNDFQKGDIAEGYSVSREKKESFPLTVTSAQKNPTAFYLCASSVRYVYTFGSGTRLTVV.

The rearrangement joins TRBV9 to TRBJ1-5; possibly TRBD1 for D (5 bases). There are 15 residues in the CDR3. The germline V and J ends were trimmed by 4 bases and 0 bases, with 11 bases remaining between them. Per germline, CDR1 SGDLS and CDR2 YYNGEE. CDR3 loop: CASSMEGLSNQPQHF. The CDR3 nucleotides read TGTGCCAGCAGCATGGAGGGACTTAGCAATCAGCCCCAGCATTTT.

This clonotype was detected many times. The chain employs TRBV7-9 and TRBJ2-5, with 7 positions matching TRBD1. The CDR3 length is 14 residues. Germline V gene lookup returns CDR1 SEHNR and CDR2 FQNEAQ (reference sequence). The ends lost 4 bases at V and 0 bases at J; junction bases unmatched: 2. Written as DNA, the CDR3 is TGTGCCAGCAGCTCCGACAGGGACCAAGAGACCCAGTACTTC. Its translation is CASSSDRDQETQYF.

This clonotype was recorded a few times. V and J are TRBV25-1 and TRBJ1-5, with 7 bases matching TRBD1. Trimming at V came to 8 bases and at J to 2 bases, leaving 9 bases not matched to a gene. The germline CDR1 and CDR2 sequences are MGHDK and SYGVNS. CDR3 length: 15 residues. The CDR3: CASEEGGLGNQPQHF. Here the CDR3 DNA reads TGTGCCAGCGAAGAAGGGGGCCTGGGCAATCAGCCCCAGCATTTT.

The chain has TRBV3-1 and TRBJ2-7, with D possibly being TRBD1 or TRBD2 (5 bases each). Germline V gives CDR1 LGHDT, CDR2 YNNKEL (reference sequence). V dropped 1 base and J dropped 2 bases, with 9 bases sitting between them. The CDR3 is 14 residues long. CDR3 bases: TGTGCCAGCAGCCAAGGGGACGTTACCTACGAGCAGTACTTC. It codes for CASSQGDVTYEQYF.

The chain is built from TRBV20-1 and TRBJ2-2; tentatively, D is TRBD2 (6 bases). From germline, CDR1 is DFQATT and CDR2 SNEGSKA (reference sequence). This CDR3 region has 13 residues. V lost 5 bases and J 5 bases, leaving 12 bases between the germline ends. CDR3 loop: CSALGGITGELFF. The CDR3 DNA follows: TGCAGTGCTCTCGGGGGTATAACCGGGGAGCTGTTTTTT.